The present T cell receptor (beta chain) was sequenced within a study of T cell repertoires in cytomegalovirus infection. Study-level information: Indications of both CMV infection and matching HLA type were provided by public TCR beta signatures. Study outcomes and limitations: HLA-C-restricted, CMV-specific TCR beta clonotypes were dominant ex vivo. Cumulative public TCR beta family frequency identified carriers of CMV plus the relevant HLA.

This clonotype has more than one count but fewer than ten. Its antigen is still unknown. In germline, CDR1 is MNHNS, CDR2 SASEGT. The germline V and J ends were trimmed by 3 bases and 4 bases, with 9 bases remaining between them. The CDR3 runs 14 residues. TCRdb independently ran MiXCR on the reads; one entry per CDR3 protein. The sample has roughly 200,000 distinct CDR3 sequences; 9.5% are singletons. Sequenced: PBMCs. The chain uses TRBV6-1 and TRBJ2-2; possible D gene TRBD2, 7 bases. This TCR came from a human donor in good health (CMV status not recorded). Some clones in this sample may be carry-over from other donors' samples. As DNA, the CDR3 is TGTGCCAGCAGTGACGGGGGGCGCACCGGGGAGCTGTTTTTT. It specifies CASSDGGRTGELFF.